Listed here is a single TCR beta chain. Its antigen is still unknown. At one of its ends the junction is not consistent with the germline gene, which may arise from a read error. The length of the CDR3 is 13 residues. Germline CDR1 is DFQATT and CDR2 is SNEGSKA (reference sequence). Libraries of TCR beta came from iRepertoire HTBI primers plus Arm-PCR of CDR3 regions. TCRdb called the multiplex PCR reads again in MiXCR, with one record for every CDR3 protein. The profile shows a few hundred thousand distinct CDR3 sequences, about a quarter of them singletons. Time point denoted: persistent/refractory GD, antithyroid drugs over 5 years with positive TRAb. Scientists built the TCR library using RNA that was extracted from PBMCs. American Thyroid Association guidelines served as the basis for diagnosing Graves' disease. These data originate in a study of regulatory T cells in long-lasting Graves disease.

Study-wide points: Persistent disease preferred TRBV28, TRBJ1-2 and TRBJ2-5; new disease, TRBV20-1 and TRBJ2-1. Thyroid tissue was not sampled; only peripheral blood was.

Sequencing used peripheral blood mononuclear cells (PBMCs), obtained when the disease was refractory, from a patient treated with antithyroid drugs. The rearrangement uses TRBV20-1 and TRBJ2-7; 9 bases align to TRBD2. The origin of this receptor is a female donor with Graves disease. Here the CDR3 DNA reads TGCAGTGCTAGAGTACTAGCGGGCTACGAGCGGTACTTC. Its translation: CSARVLAGYERYF.